This entry describes one TCR beta chain. There are many counts of this clonotype. Its antigen specificity is not known. No per-base quality is available; no much larger clone lies one base away. The data are from a study of CD8+CD57+ T cells in acquired aplastic anemia (dated by TCRdb to about 2018). Concerning the study at large: On average, sorted CD4+ and CD8+ cells yielded around 3.1 ug of extracted DNA, with a range of 0.2 to 27.4 ug. CD8+CD57+ expansion was defined as a frequency above the mean frequency observed in healthy subjects. General study outcomes and caveats: Roughly 30 CD8+ CDR3 sequences were shared between patients and controls but appeared highly expressed in patients and within their immunodominant clones. Patients and healthy controls showed no significant difference in CD8+ Simpson's diversity (P=0.060).

Patients chosen for sequencing had shown expansion of CD8+CD57+ cells by flow cytometry. All patients had severe acquired aplastic anemia diagnosed by International Study of Aplastic Anemia and Agranulocytosis and Camitta criteria. No therapy had been received by the patients at the time of blood sampling. In this study, sorted CD4+ and CD8+ T cells from the blood of healthy subjects and of severe aplastic anemia patients had their TCR repertoires deep-sequenced. Patients were enrolled under clinicaltrials.gov protocols 00001620, 01623167, 00001397, 00071045, 00081523 and 00961064 in the USA. Ficoll-Paque density gradient centrifugation was used to isolate peripheral blood mononuclear cells. CD4+ and CD8+ T cells were sorted by FACS or magnetic beads before DNA extraction. The CDR3 starts with the cysteine, ends with the phenylalanine, and has 14 residues. The sequence is cut down to CDR3 DNA, 42 bases in frame from base 1. The germline V gene encodes CDR1 MNHEY and CDR2 SVGAGI. Compared with germline, V lacks 4 bases and J lacks 4 bases; bases without a gene match: 6.

Profiling of TCR beta VDJ combinations and CDR3 sequences used genomic DNA as the template. An Illumina HiSeq 2000 was the platform used for TCR repertoire sequencing. The paper's data handling went like this. TRBV/TRBJ rearrangement plots, CDR3 size and DJ length profiles, and Simpson's diversity index were used to evaluate the repertoires. The immunodominant clone was defined as the most abundant DNA sequence in deep sequencing data. CDR3 amino acid sequences were screened for sharing across subjects and were compared with published repertoires and the VDJdb database. Clones were called with MiXCR by TCRdb after fastp trimmed the public reads at Q25, and only in-frame beta chains were retained. Here each entry gathers all rows of one CDR3 protein and keeps the most common genes and DNA. In this record, the V and J calls reflect TCRdb's handling and not the investigators' own analysis. Counted in this sample were roughly 240,000 distinct CDR3 sequences; around half of them appeared once. Of the sample, approximately 8% is held by the ten largest clones.

The receptor comes from a human donor with aplastic anemia. This chain joins TRBV6-5 to TRBJ2-7; 8 bases in between match TRBD1. Sequencing input: sorted CD4+, CD8+, or CD8+CD57+ T cells (not recorded which) from PBMCs. The CDR3 protein: CASSSGQGAYEQYF. The DNA is as follows: TGTGCCAGCAGTTCAGGGCAGGGGGCTTACGAGCAGTACTTC.